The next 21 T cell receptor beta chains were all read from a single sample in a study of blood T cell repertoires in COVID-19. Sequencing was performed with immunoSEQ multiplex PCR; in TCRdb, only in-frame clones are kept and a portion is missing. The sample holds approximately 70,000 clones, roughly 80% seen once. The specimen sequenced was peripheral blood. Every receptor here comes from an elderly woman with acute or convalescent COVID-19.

CDR3 bases: TGCAGCGTTCGCCCAGGACAAAACACCGGGGAGCTGTTTTTT. Translating it yields CSVRPGQNTGELFF. This sequence joins TRBV29-1 and TRBJ2-2, with D possibly TRBD1 on 5 matching bases. CDR1 SQVTM and CDR2 ANQGSEA come from the germline V gene. Trimming removed 5 bases from V and 2 bases from J, with 12 bases in between. This CDR3 comprises 14 residues.

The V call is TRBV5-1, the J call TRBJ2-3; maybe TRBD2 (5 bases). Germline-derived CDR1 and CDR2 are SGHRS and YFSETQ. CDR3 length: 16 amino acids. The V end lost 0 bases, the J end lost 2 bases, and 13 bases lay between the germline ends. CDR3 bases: TGCGCCAGCAGCTTGGCCGGCGGGCAACTCACAGATACGCAGTATTTT. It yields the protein CASSLAGGQLTDTQYF.

In DNA form, the CDR3 reads TGCGCCAGCAGCTTGGCAGGGGCTAGCAATCAGCCCCAGCATTTT. This gives the protein CASSLAGASNQPQHF. This rearrangement joins TRBV5-1 to TRBJ1-5; D possibly corresponds to TRBD1 (6 bases). CDR1 and CDR2 (germline): SGHRS, YFSETQ. The CDR3 runs to 15 residues. V gave up 0 bases and J gave up 0 bases, with 7 bases separating them.

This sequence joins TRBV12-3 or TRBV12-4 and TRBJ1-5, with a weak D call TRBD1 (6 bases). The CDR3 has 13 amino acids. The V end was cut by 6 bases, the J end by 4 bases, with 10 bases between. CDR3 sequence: CASRDRSNQPQHF. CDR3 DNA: TGTGCCAGCAGGGACAGATCGAATCAGCCCCAGCATTTT.

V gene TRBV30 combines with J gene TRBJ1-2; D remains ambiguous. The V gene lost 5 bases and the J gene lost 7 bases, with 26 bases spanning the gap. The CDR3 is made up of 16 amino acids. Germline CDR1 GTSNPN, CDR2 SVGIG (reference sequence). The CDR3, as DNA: TGTGCCTGGGGATCAGCGGGCGTAAGGTCGGTTTTTGGCTACACCTTC. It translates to CAWGSAGVRSVFGYTF.

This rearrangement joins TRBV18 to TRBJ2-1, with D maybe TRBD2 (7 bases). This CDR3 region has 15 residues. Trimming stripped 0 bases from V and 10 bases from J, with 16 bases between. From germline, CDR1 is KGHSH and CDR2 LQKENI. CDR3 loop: CASSPPGGRPREQFF. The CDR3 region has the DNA TGTGCCAGCTCACCACCGGGGGGGCGCCCCAGGGAGCAGTTCTTC.

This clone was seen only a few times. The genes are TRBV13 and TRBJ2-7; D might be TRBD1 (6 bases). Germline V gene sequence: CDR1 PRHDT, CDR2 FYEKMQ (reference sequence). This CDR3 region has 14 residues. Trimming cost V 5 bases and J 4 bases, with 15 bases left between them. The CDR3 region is CASSVTGTSYEQYF. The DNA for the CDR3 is TGTGCCAGCAGCGTTACAGGGACATCGTACGAGCAGTACTTC. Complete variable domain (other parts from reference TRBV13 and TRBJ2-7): AAGVIQSPRHLIKEKRETATLKCYPIPRHDTVYWYQQGPGQDPQFLISFYEKMQSDKGSIPDRFSAQQFSDYHSELNMSSLELGDSALYFCASSVTGTSYEQYFGPGTRLTVT.

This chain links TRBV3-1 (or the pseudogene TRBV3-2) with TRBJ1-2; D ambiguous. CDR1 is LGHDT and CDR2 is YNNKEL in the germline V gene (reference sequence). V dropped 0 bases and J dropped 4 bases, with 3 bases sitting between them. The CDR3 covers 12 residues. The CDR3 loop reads CASSQDGYGYTF. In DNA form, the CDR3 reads TGTGCCAGCAGCCAAGACGGCTATGGCTACACCTTC.

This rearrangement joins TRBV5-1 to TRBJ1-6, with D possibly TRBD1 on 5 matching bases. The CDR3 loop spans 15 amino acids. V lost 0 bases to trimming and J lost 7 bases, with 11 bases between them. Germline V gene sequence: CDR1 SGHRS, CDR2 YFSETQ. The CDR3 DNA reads TGCGCCAGCAGCTTGGTGGGGGGGGGAAATTCACCCCTCCACTTT. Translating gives CASSLVGGGNSPLHF.

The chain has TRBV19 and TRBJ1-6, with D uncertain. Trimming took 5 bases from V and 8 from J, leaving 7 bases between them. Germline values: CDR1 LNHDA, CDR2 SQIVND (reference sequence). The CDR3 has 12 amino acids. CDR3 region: CASSLQDSPLHF. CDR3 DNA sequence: TGTGCCAGTAGTCTTCAGGATTCACCCCTCCACTTT. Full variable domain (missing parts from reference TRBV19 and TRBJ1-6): DGGITQSPKYLFRKEGQNVTLSCEQNLNHDAMYWYRQDPGQGLRLIYYSQIVNDFQKGDIAEGYSVSREKKESFPLTVTSAQKNPTAFYLCASSLQDSPLHFGNGTRLTVT.

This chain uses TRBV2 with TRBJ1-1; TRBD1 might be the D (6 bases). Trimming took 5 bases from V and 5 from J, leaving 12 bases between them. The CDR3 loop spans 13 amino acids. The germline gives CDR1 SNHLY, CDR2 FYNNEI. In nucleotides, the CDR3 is TGTGCCAGCAGTCAGGGGATGAGAACTGAAGCTTTCTTT. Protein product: CASSQGMRTEAFF.

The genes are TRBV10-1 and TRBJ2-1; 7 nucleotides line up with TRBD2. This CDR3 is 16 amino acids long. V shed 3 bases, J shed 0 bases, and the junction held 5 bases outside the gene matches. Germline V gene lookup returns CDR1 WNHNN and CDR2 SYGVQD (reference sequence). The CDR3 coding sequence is TGCGCCAGCAGTGATGTGGGGGGGTACTCCTACAATGAGCAGTTCTTC. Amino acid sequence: CASSDVGGYSYNEQFF.

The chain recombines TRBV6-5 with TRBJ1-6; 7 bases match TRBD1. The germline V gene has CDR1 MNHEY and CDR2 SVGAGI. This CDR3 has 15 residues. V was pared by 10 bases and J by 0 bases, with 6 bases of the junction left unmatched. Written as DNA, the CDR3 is TGTGCCATTACAGGGGAAAGCTCCTATAATTCACCCCTCCACTTT. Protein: CAITGESSYNSPLHF.

CDR3 nucleotides: TGCGCCAGCAGCTTGGGACACTTAGAAAAACTGTTTTTT. Translated, it gives CASSLGHLEKLFF. This chain connects TRBV5-1 to TRBJ1-4, with D unclear. V was pared by 0 bases and J by 8 bases, with 8 bases between. Germline V gives CDR1 SGHRS, CDR2 YFSETQ. This CDR3 has 13 amino acids.

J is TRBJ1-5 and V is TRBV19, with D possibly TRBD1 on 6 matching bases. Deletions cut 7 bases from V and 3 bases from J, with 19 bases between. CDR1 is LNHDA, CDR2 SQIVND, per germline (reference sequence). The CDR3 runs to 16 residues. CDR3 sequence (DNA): TGTGCCAGTAACCTTGCTGGGACAAATAACAATCAGCCCCAGCATTTT. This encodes CASNLAGTNNNQPQHF. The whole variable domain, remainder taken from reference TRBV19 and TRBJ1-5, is DGGITQSPKYLFRKEGQNVTLSCEQNLNHDAMYWYRQDPGQGLRLIYYSQIVNDFQKGDIAEGYSVSREKKESFPLTVTSAQKNPTAFYLCASNLAGTNNNQPQHFGDGTRLSIL.

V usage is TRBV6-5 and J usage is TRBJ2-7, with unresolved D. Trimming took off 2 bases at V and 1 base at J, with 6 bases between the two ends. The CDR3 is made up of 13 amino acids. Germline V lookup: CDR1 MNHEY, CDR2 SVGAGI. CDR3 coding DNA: TGTGCCAGCAGTTACGGGCCGTCCTACGAGCAGTACTTC. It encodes CASSYGPSYEQYF.

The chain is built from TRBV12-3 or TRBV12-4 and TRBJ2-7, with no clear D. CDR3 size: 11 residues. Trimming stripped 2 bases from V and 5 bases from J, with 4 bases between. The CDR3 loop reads CASSLSHEQYF. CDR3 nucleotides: TGTGCCAGCAGTTTAAGCCACGAGCAGTACTTC.

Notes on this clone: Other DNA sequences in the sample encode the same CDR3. CDR3 sequence (DNA): TGCGCCAGCAGTGTGGGGCAGGGGACCGAGCAGTACTTC. Residues: CASSVGQGTEQYF. This chain links TRBV10-1 with TRBJ2-7; tentatively, D is TRBD1 (6 bases). This CDR3 is built from 13 residues. The ends were cut back, 4 bases at V and 6 bases at J, with 13 bases in the middle. In germline, CDR1 is WNHNN, CDR2 SYGVQD (reference sequence).

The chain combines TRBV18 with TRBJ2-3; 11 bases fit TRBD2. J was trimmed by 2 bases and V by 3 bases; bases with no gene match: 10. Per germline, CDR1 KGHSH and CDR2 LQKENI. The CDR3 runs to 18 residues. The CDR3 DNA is TGTGCCAGCTCACCCCCCGGAGTAGCGGGGGGGATCACAGATACGCAGTATTTT. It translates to CASSPPGVAGGITDTQYF.

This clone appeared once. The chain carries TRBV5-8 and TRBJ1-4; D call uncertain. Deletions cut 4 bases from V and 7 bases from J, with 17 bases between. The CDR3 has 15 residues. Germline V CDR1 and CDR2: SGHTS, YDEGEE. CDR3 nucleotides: TGTGCCAGCAGCCGCGGAGGGAGGGAGGGTGAAAAACTGTTTTTT. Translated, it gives CASSRGGREGEKLFF.

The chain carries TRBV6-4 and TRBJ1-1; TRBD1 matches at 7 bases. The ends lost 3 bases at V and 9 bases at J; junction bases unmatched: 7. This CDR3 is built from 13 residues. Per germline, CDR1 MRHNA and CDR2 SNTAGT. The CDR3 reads CASSDYKGAQAFF. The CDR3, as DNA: TGTGCCAGCAGTGATTATAAGGGGGCCCAAGCTTTCTTT.